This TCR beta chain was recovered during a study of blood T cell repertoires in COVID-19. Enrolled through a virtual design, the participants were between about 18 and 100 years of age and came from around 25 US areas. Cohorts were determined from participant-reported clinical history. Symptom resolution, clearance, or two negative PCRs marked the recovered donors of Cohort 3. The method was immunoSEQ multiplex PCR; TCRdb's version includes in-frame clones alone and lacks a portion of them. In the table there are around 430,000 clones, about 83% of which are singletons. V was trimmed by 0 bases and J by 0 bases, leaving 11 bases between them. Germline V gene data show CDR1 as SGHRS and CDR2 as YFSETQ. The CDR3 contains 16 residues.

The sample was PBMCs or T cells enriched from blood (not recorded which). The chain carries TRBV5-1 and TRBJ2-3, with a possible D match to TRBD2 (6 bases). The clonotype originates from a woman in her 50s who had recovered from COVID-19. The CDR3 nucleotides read TGCGCCAGCAGCTTGGCCCACGGGGGTAGCACAGATACGCAGTATTTT. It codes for CASSLAHGGSTDTQYF.